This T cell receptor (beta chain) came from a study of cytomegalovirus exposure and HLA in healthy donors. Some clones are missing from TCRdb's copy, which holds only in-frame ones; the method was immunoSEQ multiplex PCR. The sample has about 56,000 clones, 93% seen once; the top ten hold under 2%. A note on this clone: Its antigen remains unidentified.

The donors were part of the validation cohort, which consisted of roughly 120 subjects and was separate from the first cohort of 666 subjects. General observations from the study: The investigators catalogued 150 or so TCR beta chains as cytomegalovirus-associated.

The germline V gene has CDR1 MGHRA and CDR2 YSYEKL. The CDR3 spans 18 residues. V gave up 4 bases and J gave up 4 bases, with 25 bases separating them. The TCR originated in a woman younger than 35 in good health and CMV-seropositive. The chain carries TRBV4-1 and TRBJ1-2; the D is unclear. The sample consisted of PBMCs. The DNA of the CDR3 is TGCGCCAGCAGCCCCGTCAACCGAGGGATGAGGGCCCCCTATGGCTACACCTTC. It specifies CASSPVNRGMRAPYGYTF.